This TCR beta chain was found in a study of blood T cell repertoires in COVID-19. Trimming took 1 base from V and 6 from J, leaving 13 bases between them. Germline V gene data show CDR1 as SGHAT and CDR2 as FQNNGV. The CDR3 sequence is 15 residues long. Clones were read by immunoSEQ multiplex PCR, and TCRdb kept only the in-frame ones, dropping some. The sample holds around 200,000 clones, less than 90% seen once. The TCR was taken from a woman aged 25 to 45 who had been exposed to COVID-19. Sequencing was done on a sample of PBMCs or T cells enriched from blood (not recorded which). The chain carries TRBV11-2 and TRBJ2-1; a possible D gene is TRBD2 (6 bases). This CDR3 reads CASSLAGEGTNEQFF. CDR3 DNA: TGTGCCAGCAGCTTAGCGGGGGAAGGAACCAATGAGCAGTTCTTC.